Listed below are T cell receptor beta chains from one sample, sequenced in a study of T cell responses to AZD1222 COVID-19 vaccine. Profiled with immunoSEQ multiplex PCR; TCRdb holds only in-frame clones, not every one. The sample comprises about 99,000 clones, over 75% of which are singletons, and about 20% rests with the top ten. The sample in question was peripheral blood, obtained on day 0 of AZD1222 vaccination. Every receptor here comes from an adult in good health. Each CDR3 is given with its conserved first and last residue. The order of the fields is V gene, clone size, D gene, J gene, CDR3 protein, CDR3 DNA. A D gene is named only where the DNA matches it firmly. Only some rows state a clone size, as once, few, many or a class for expanded clones.

v_gene: TRBV5-3
abundance: .
d_gene: .
j_gene: TRBJ1-5
CDR3aa: CARSTPQRAVRGNQPQHF
CDR3nt: TGTGCCAGAAGCACCCCCCAGAGAGCGGTGAGGGGCAATCAGCCCCAGCATTTT

v_gene: TRBV19
abundance: .
d_gene: TRBD1
j_gene: TRBJ2-5
CDR3aa: CASSIGTGGGETQYF
CDR3nt: TGTGCCAGTAGTATCGGGACAGGGGGAGGAGAGACCCAGTACTTC

v_gene: TRBV6-2/TRBV6-3
abundance: .
d_gene: .
j_gene: TRBJ2-7
CDR3aa: CASSYSSGPYEQYF
CDR3nt: TGTGCCAGCAGTTACTCGTCGGGGCCCTACGAGCAGTACTTC

v_gene: TRBV5-1
abundance: .
d_gene: TRBD1
j_gene: TRBJ1-1
CDR3aa: CASSLGSGQGWGTEAFF
CDR3nt: TGCGCCAGCAGCTTGGGATCGGGACAGGGATGGGGCACTGAAGCTTTCTTT

v_gene: TRBV9
abundance: .
d_gene: TRBD1
j_gene: TRBJ1-2
CDR3aa: CASSVGDRATYGYTF
CDR3nt: TGTGCCAGCAGCGTAGGGGACAGGGCAACCTATGGCTACACCTTC

v_gene: TRBV5-4
abundance: .
d_gene: TRBD1
j_gene: TRBJ1-4
CDR3aa: CASSRDRGDEKLFF
CDR3nt: TGTGCCAGCAGCCGGGACAGGGGGGACGAAAAACTGTTTTTT

v_gene: TRBV18
abundance: .
d_gene: TRBD1
j_gene: TRBJ2-4
CDR3aa: CASSPPPDRGHIQYF
CDR3nt: TGTGCCAGCTCACCACCACCGGACAGGGGGCACATTCAGTACTTC

v_gene: TRBV2
abundance: .
d_gene: TRBD2
j_gene: TRBJ2-3
CDR3aa: CASSSGGAGTDTQYF
CDR3nt: TGTGCCAGCAGTAGCGGGGGGGCCGGGACAGATACGCAGTATTTT

v_gene: TRBV5-1
abundance: .
d_gene: .
j_gene: TRBJ1-1
CDR3aa: CASSWGLNTEAFF
CDR3nt: TGCGCCAGCAGCTGGGGGCTGAACACTGAAGCTTTCTTT

v_gene: TRBV6-2/TRBV6-3
abundance: .
d_gene: .
j_gene: TRBJ1-5
CDR3aa: CASSDGTNQPQHF
CDR3nt: TGTGCCAGCAGCGACGGAACCAATCAGCCCCAGCATTTT

v_gene: TRBV6-5
abundance: .
d_gene: .
j_gene: TRBJ1-1
CDR3aa: CASSYSRLADTEAFF
CDR3nt: TGTGCCAGCAGTTACTCAAGATTGGCGGACACTGAAGCTTTCTTT

v_gene: TRBV6-5
abundance: .
d_gene: .
j_gene: TRBJ1-3
CDR3aa: CASSYATDVGNTIYF
CDR3nt: TGTGCCAGCAGTTACGCGACAGACGTCGGAAACACCATATATTTT

v_gene: TRBV6-6
abundance: .
d_gene: .
j_gene: TRBJ1-1
CDR3aa: CASYTELNTEAFF
CDR3nt: TGTGCCAGTTACACAGAGTTGAACACTGAAGCTTTCTTT

v_gene: TRBV5-1
abundance: .
d_gene: .
j_gene: TRBJ1-1
CDR3aa: CASGNRENTEAFF
CDR3nt: TGCGCCAGCGGAAACAGGGAGAACACTGAAGCTTTCTTT

v_gene: TRBV7-2
abundance: .
d_gene: TRBD2
j_gene: TRBJ2-7
CDR3aa: CASSLGLAGPYEQYF
CDR3nt: TGTGCCAGCAGCTTGGGACTAGCGGGGCCCTACGAGCAGTACTTC

v_gene: TRBV7-2
abundance: .
d_gene: TRBD2
j_gene: TRBJ2-7
CDR3aa: CASSDGTRVHEQYF
CDR3nt: TGTGCCAGCAGCGATGGGACTAGAGTTCACGAGCAGTACTTC

v_gene: TRBV7-2
abundance: .
d_gene: .
j_gene: TRBJ2-5
CDR3aa: CASSSLLFSARETQYF
CDR3nt: TGTGCCAGCAGCTCCCTTCTCTTTAGTGCGCGAGAGACCCAGTACTTC

v_gene: TRBV9
abundance: .
d_gene: .
j_gene: TRBJ1-3
CDR3aa: CASSVGDAGNTIYF
CDR3nt: TGTGCCAGCAGCGTAGGTGACGCTGGAAACACCATATATTTT

v_gene: TRBV7-9
abundance: .
d_gene: .
j_gene: TRBJ1-5
CDR3aa: CASSLYQGNNQPQHF
CDR3nt: TGTGCCAGCAGCTTATATCAAGGGAACAATCAGCCCCAGCATTTT

v_gene: TRBV28
abundance: .
d_gene: .
j_gene: TRBJ1-2
CDR3aa: CASSFGGVRYYGYTF
CDR3nt: TGTGCCAGCAGTTTCGGAGGGGTCAGATACTATGGCTACACCTTC

v_gene: TRBV15
abundance: .
d_gene: .
j_gene: TRBJ1-1
CDR3aa: CATSRDGGRSEAFF
CDR3nt: TGTGCCACCAGCAGAGATGGGGGAAGATCTGAAGCTTTCTTT

v_gene: TRBV29-1
abundance: .
d_gene: TRBD2
j_gene: TRBJ2-2
CDR3aa: CSAKRGNTGELFF
CDR3nt: TGCAGCGCGAAGCGGGGGAACACCGGGGAGCTGTTTTTT

v_gene: TRBV10-1
abundance: .
d_gene: TRBD1
j_gene: TRBJ2-7
CDR3aa: CASSRDRVNEQYF
CDR3nt: TGCGCCAGCAGCCGGGACAGGGTCAACGAGCAGTACTTC

v_gene: TRBV12-2
abundance: .
d_gene: .
j_gene: TRBJ2-1
CDR3aa: CASRFLAGGLNEQFF
CDR3nt: TGTGCAAGTCGCTTCTTGGCGGGAGGGCTTAATGAGCAGTTCTTC

v_gene: TRBV6-5
abundance: .
d_gene: .
j_gene: TRBJ1-2
CDR3aa: CATSDPMGGYTF
CDR3nt: TGTGCCACCTCGGACCCCATGGGAGGCTACACCTTC

v_gene: TRBV27
abundance: .
d_gene: TRBD2
j_gene: TRBJ2-3
CDR3aa: CASSFGDYSDTQYF
CDR3nt: TGTGCCAGCAGTTTCGGGGACTATTCAGATACGCAGTATTTT

v_gene: TRBV7-2
abundance: .
d_gene: TRBD1
j_gene: TRBJ1-5
CDR3aa: CASSSGQAVLNQPQHF
CDR3nt: TGTGCCAGCAGCTCCGGACAGGCAGTCCTCAATCAGCCCCAGCATTTT

v_gene: TRBV20-1
abundance: .
d_gene: .
j_gene: TRBJ2-2
CDR3aa: CSASLPNTGELFF
CDR3nt: TGCAGTGCTAGTCTTCCGAACACCGGGGAGCTGTTTTTT

v_gene: TRBV24-1
abundance: .
d_gene: TRBD1
j_gene: TRBJ1-4
CDR3aa: CATSVIHLRGHGEKLFF
CDR3nt: TGTGCCACCAGTGTCATACATCTCAGGGGGCACGGTGAAAAACTGTTTTTT

v_gene: TRBV7-2
abundance: .
d_gene: .
j_gene: TRBJ2-2
CDR3aa: CASSYDRTNTGELFF
CDR3nt: TGTGCCAGCAGTTACGACAGGACGAACACCGGGGAGCTGTTTTTT

v_gene: TRBV11-3
abundance: .
d_gene: .
j_gene: TRBJ2-6
CDR3aa: CASSLGGRAGANVLTF
CDR3nt: TGTGCCAGCAGCTTAGGGGGCAGGGCTGGGGCCAACGTCCTGACTTTC

v_gene: TRBV3-1/TRBV3-2
abundance: .
d_gene: .
j_gene: TRBJ2-3
CDR3aa: CASGKGGGLRADTQYF
CDR3nt: TGTGCCAGCGGGAAAGGGGGAGGGCTTCGGGCAGATACGCAGTATTTT

v_gene: TRBV9
abundance: .
d_gene: .
j_gene: TRBJ1-1
CDR3aa: CASSGGQLNTEAFF
CDR3nt: TGTGCCAGCAGCGGTGGACAGTTGAACACTGAAGCTTTCTTT

v_gene: TRBV19
abundance: .
d_gene: .
j_gene: TRBJ1-2
CDR3aa: CASSIFGDGYTF
CDR3nt: TGTGCCAGTAGTATATTCGGGGACGGCTACACCTTC

v_gene: TRBV24-1
abundance: .
d_gene: .
j_gene: TRBJ1-5
CDR3aa: CATSGQYSNQPQHF
CDR3nt: TGTGCCACCAGTGGACAGTATAGCAATCAGCCCCAGCATTTT

v_gene: TRBV10-2
abundance: once
d_gene: .
j_gene: TRBJ2-5
CDR3aa: CASSEASRLTQYF
CDR3nt: TGCGCCAGCAGTGAGGCCTCCCGTTTAACCCAGTACTTC

v_gene: TRBV2
abundance: .
d_gene: TRBD1
j_gene: TRBJ2-7
CDR3aa: CASSGDRNYEQYF
CDR3nt: TGTGCCAGCAGTGGGGACAGAAACTACGAGCAGTACTTC

v_gene: TRBV28
abundance: few
d_gene: .
j_gene: TRBJ1-1
CDR3aa: CASSRTVDTEAFF
CDR3nt: TGTGCCAGCAGCAGGACAGTCGATACTGAAGCTTTCTTT

v_gene: TRBV3-1/TRBV3-2
abundance: .
d_gene: TRBD1
j_gene: TRBJ1-5
CDR3aa: CASSLGQIDQPQHF
CDR3nt: TGTGCCAGCAGCCTGGGACAGATAGATCAGCCCCAGCATTTT

v_gene: TRBV5-1
abundance: once
d_gene: .
j_gene: TRBJ1-6
CDR3aa: CASSGGAIDSPLHF
CDR3nt: TGCGCCAGCAGCGGGGGGGCTATTGATTCACCCCTCCACTTT

v_gene: TRBV3-1/TRBV3-2
abundance: .
d_gene: .
j_gene: TRBJ1-4
CDR3aa: CASSDGTAPLREKLFF
CDR3nt: TGTGCCAGCAGCGATGGGACGGCCCCACTAAGGGAAAAACTGTTTTTT

v_gene: TRBV28
abundance: .
d_gene: .
j_gene: TRBJ2-1
CDR3aa: CASSPFSGSYNEQFF
CDR3nt: TGTGCCAGCAGCCCCTTTAGCGGCTCCTACAATGAGCAGTTCTTC

v_gene: TRBV3-1/TRBV3-2
abundance: .
d_gene: .
j_gene: TRBJ1-1
CDR3aa: CASGGQQNTEAFF
CDR3nt: TGTGCCAGCGGGGGACAACAGAACACTGAAGCTTTCTTT

v_gene: TRBV5-8
abundance: .
d_gene: TRBD2
j_gene: TRBJ2-1
CDR3aa: CASSLDSGSSYNEQFF
CDR3nt: TGTGCCAGCAGCTTGGATAGCGGGAGTTCTTATAATGAGCAGTTCTTC

v_gene: TRBV14
abundance: .
d_gene: .
j_gene: TRBJ2-7
CDR3aa: CASSQETASYEQYF
CDR3nt: TGTGCCAGCAGCCAAGAGACAGCTTCCTACGAGCAGTACTTC

v_gene: TRBV27
abundance: once
d_gene: .
j_gene: TRBJ2-7
CDR3aa: CASSLGGLLGEQYF
CDR3nt: TGTGCCAGCAGTTTAGGAGGCCTTTTGGGCGAGCAGTACTTC

v_gene: TRBV5-1
abundance: .
d_gene: .
j_gene: TRBJ1-1
CDR3aa: CASSDTRMNTEAFF
CDR3nt: TGCGCCAGCAGCGATACAAGGATGAACACTGAAGCTTTCTTT

v_gene: TRBV5-1
abundance: .
d_gene: TRBD1
j_gene: TRBJ2-5
CDR3aa: CASSLRGQVQENQYF
CDR3nt: TGCGCCAGCAGCCTGAGAGGACAGGTGCAAGAGAACCAGTACTTC

v_gene: TRBV18
abundance: .
d_gene: .
j_gene: TRBJ1-1
CDR3aa: CASSPPASGNTEAFF
CDR3nt: TGTGCCAGCTCACCACCGGCGTCCGGGAACACTGAAGCTTTCTTT

v_gene: TRBV7-2
abundance: once
d_gene: .
j_gene: TRBJ1-2
CDR3aa: CASSFRPNYGYTF
CDR3nt: TGTGCCAGCAGCTTCCGGCCGAACTATGGCTACACCTTC

v_gene: TRBV12-3/TRBV12-4
abundance: .
d_gene: .
j_gene: TRBJ1-4
CDR3aa: CASSEEEKLFF
CDR3nt: TGTGCCAGCAGCGAGGAGGAAAAACTGTTTTTT

v_gene: TRBV7-3
abundance: .
d_gene: .
j_gene: TRBJ2-1
CDR3aa: CASSPSGVSYNEQFF
CDR3nt: TGTGCCAGCAGCCCCTCGGGGGTCTCCTACAATGAGCAGTTCTTC

v_gene: TRBV9
abundance: .
d_gene: .
j_gene: TRBJ1-1
CDR3aa: CASSSLREGAEAFF
CDR3nt: TGTGCCAGCAGCTCCCTCCGGGAGGGGGCTGAAGCTTTCTTT

v_gene: TRBV7-2
abundance: .
d_gene: TRBD1
j_gene: TRBJ1-1
CDR3aa: CASTTGTGVTEAFF
CDR3nt: TGTGCCAGCACCACCGGGACAGGGGTTACTGAAGCTTTCTTT

v_gene: TRBV18
abundance: .
d_gene: TRBD2
j_gene: TRBJ2-2
CDR3aa: CASSPALAGYTGELFF
CDR3nt: TGTGCCAGCTCACCAGCACTAGCGGGATATACCGGGGAGCTGTTTTTT

v_gene: TRBV10-3
abundance: few
d_gene: .
j_gene: TRBJ2-2
CDR3aa: CAIRGPATGELFF
CDR3nt: TGTGCCATCCGCGGGCCGGCCACCGGGGAGCTGTTTTTT

v_gene: TRBV19
abundance: .
d_gene: .
j_gene: TRBJ1-4
CDR3aa: CASSDLFPRF
CDR3nt: TGTGCCAGTAGTGACCTCTTTCCCCGTTTT